This T cell receptor (beta chain) was captured by sequencing in a study of radiation and T cells in renal cell carcinoma. Produced via immunoSEQ multiplex PCR; TCRdb's table is partial and in-frame only. Of 95,000 to 150,000 clones in the sample, roughly four fifths were seen once. The CDR3 length is 15 residues. Trimming took 3 bases from V and 5 from J; bases not matched to a gene: 9. Germline CDR1 and CDR2: LNHDA and SQIVND (reference sequence). Time point: baseline pretreatment blood. Treatment in this sample: 15 Gy SBRT to primary tumor, nephrectomy 4 weeks later. The TCR originated in a woman between 55 and 75 years old with renal cell carcinoma. The sequencing used blood, collected from a patient whose treatment included radiotherapy and nephrectomy. This chain joins TRBV19 and TRBJ1-2; 7 nucleotides match TRBD1. CDR3 region: CASSIGQAGPYGYTF. CDR3 nucleotide sequence: TGTGCCAGTAGTATCGGACAGGCGGGCCCTTATGGCTACACCTTC.